The rows below give T cell receptor beta chains drawn from one sample of a study of shared clonotypes between healthy human individuals. The data were produced by immunoSEQ multiplex PCR, yet TCRdb's version contains in-frame clones alone and is incomplete. The data hold about 600,000 clones, with 97% observed a single time. The sample taken for sequencing was naive CD4+ T cells sorted from blood. These receptors were collected from a woman aged 30 to 39 in good health. Each CDR3 is given with its conserved first and last residue. The D gene is left open where the match is weak.

>TRBV27|TRBJ1-4|TRBD1
CASGQGVSNEKLFF
>TRBV6-5|TRBJ1-3|-
CASRITGNGNTIYF
>TRBV5-1|TRBJ2-7|-
CASSLVLEPYEQYF
>TRBV12-5|TRBJ2-5|-
CASGLGKLVEETQYF
>TRBV19|TRBJ1-1|TRBD1
CASMDRPNTEAFF
>TRBV14|TRBJ1-1|-
CASSRETNTEAFF
>TRBV7-9|TRBJ1-2|-
CASSPGTYGYTF
>TRBV5-1|TRBJ1-5|-
CASSQGQSNQPQHF
>TRBV19|TRBJ2-6|-
CASSVLGSGANVLTF
>TRBV14|TRBJ2-1|-
CASSPSRGWYNEQFF
>TRBV20-1|TRBJ2-1|-
CSVRQVGEQFF
>TRBV15|TRBJ1-2|-
CATSLTLTKNYGYTF
>TRBV19|TRBJ1-2|-
CASSIPAWSYGYTF
>TRBV18|TRBJ2-1|TRBD2
CASSPRAGGRSGNEQFF
>TRBV5-1|TRBJ2-2|TRBD2
CASSHEAGGAGELFF
>TRBV5-1|TRBJ2-7|-
CASSPEAGVKGEQYF
>TRBV28|TRBJ2-3|-
CASSPQGGSSTDTQYF
>TRBV2|TRBJ1-1|-
CASSELSGGTEAFF
>TRBV18|TRBJ2-1|-
CASSPNGATGGTYNEQFF
>TRBV30|TRBJ1-2|-
CAWRSLGGYTF
>TRBV18|TRBJ2-1|TRBD2
CASSPPNLSGGWGEQFF
>TRBV5-6|TRBJ2-1|TRBD1
CASGSRDRIYNEQFF
>TRBV2|TRBJ2-5|TRBD1
CAGHRGQGETQYF
>TRBV28|TRBJ2-3|-
CASSLLIGTPYF
>TRBV29-1|TRBJ2-1|TRBD1
CSVVGDRAYNEQFF
>TRBV25-1|TRBJ2-1|-
CASSFVTSVYNEQFF
>TRBV18|TRBJ1-1|TRBD1
CASSISTGRMNTEAFF
>TRBV4-1|TRBJ1-2|-
CASSQPTSGDFYGYTF
>TRBV5-1|-|-
CASSLAAGSTYEQYF
>TRBV27|TRBJ1-5|-
CASRQTLTQPQHF
>TRBV27|TRBJ2-7|TRBD1
CASSFGQGTREQYF
>TRBV10-1|TRBJ2-1|TRBD1
CASSDGTGGEQFF
>TRBV7-9|TRBJ2-7|-
CASSLRVFDRPYEQYF
>TRBV6-1|TRBJ1-1|TRBD1
CASSEVTGWNTEAFF
>TRBV28|TRBJ1-5|-
CASSASWRWNQPQHF
>TRBV25-1|TRBJ1-5|-
CASRGCNQPQHF
>TRBV6-1|TRBJ1-5|-
CASSESTDSNQPQHF
>TRBV10-3|TRBJ2-7|-
CAISREVASYEQYF
>TRBV28|TRBJ2-4|TRBD2
CASSPLTSSRAKNIQYF
>TRBV11-2|TRBJ2-7|TRBD2
CASSSGLAGRRAYEQYF
>TRBV7-9|TRBJ2-3|TRBD2
CASSFSGDITDTQYF
>TRBV5-1|TRBJ1-2|-
CASSLAAGRGYTF
>TRBV6-1|TRBJ1-2|-
CASSDTDGPYGYTF
>TRBV28|TRBJ1-2|-
CASNPPTPTENYGYTF
>TRBV29-1|TRBJ2-3|TRBD2
CSVISSGRALYLDTQYF
>TRBV2|TRBJ2-1|TRBD1
CASKRDRGYNEQFF
>TRBV28|TRBJ2-1|TRBD2
CASSSRGLAGGKVNEQFF
>TRBV19|TRBJ1-2|-
CASSIEQLGYTF
>TRBV28|TRBJ1-5|TRBD1
CASSSGQGQQPQHF
>TRBV5-4|TRBJ2-1|-
CASSASLSGHYNEQFF
>TRBV28|-|-
CASCPEAYEQYF
>TRBV2|TRBJ2-7|TRBD2
CASSAGLAGVYEQYF
>TRBV5-6|TRBJ1-2|TRBD1
CASSYRGSDGYTF
>TRBV18|TRBJ2-1|-
CASSPKGQVTYNEQFF